The sequence of this T cell receptor (beta chain) was determined in a study of T cells in Graves' hyperthyroidism and ophthalmopathy. CDR3 length: 18 amino acids. CDR1 is SGHRS and CDR2 is YFSETQ in the germline V gene. V lost 2 bases and J lost 0, with 15 bases in between. The TCR beta CDR3 regions underwent amplification using RNA transcripts as the source. Primed by the HTBI set, a first-round RT-PCR was run on the TCR CDR3. Each CDR3 protein gets one entry after TCRdb re-called the multiplex PCR reads with MiXCR. Of about 570,000 distinct CDR3 sequences detected, around 45% appear once; the ten largest clones hold around 20%. Findings and limits, study-wide: Progression to ophthalmopathy was predicted a median of roughly 6.6 months early. Also found in blood were most expanded thyroid clonotypes above 0.001.

This clonotype was seen repeatedly, ten times or more. Its antigen is not known. Not enrolled were patients with uncontrolled infection, other autoimmune disease, pregnancy or lactation. The study based diagnoses on clinical symptoms, serum thyroxine and TRAb, thyroid ultrasound and orbital computed tomography. This chain joins TRBV5-1 and TRBJ2-6, with D unresolved. The sequence came from an adult woman with Graves' disease, either hyperthyroidism or ophthalmopathy (not recorded which). Sequencing input: peripheral blood or thyroid tissue (not recorded which). The CDR3 bases are TGCGCCAGCAGCTTAGGGTGGTACGAGGCCTCTGGGGCCAACGTCCTGACTTTC. This encodes CASSLGWYEASGANVLTF.